This TCR beta chain was identified in a study of T cells in Graves' hyperthyroidism and ophthalmopathy. This clonotype was seen a few times. The junction and the germline gene differ at one end; a read error may be behind it. Amplification of TCR beta CDR3 regions used RNA as the template. The HTBI primer set was used in a first-round RT-PCR of the TCR CDR3. Using its own MiXCR run on the multiplex PCR reads, TCRdb lists one record per CDR3 protein. The sample lists around 530,000 distinct CDR3 sequences, roughly 15% occurring once. This CDR3 contains 18 residues. Germline V lookup: CDR1 LGHDT, CDR2 YNNKEL (reference sequence).

Sequencing was carried out using blood. The receptor comes from a woman between 18 and 29 years old with Graves' ophthalmopathy. The V gene is TRBV3-1, the J gene TRBJ2-5; 9 bases fit TRBD2. The CDR3 sequence: CANSQDLGPSGTQETQYF. DNA of the CDR3: TGTGCCAACAGCCAAGATCTTGGGCCTAGCGGGACCCAAGAGACCCAGTACTTC.